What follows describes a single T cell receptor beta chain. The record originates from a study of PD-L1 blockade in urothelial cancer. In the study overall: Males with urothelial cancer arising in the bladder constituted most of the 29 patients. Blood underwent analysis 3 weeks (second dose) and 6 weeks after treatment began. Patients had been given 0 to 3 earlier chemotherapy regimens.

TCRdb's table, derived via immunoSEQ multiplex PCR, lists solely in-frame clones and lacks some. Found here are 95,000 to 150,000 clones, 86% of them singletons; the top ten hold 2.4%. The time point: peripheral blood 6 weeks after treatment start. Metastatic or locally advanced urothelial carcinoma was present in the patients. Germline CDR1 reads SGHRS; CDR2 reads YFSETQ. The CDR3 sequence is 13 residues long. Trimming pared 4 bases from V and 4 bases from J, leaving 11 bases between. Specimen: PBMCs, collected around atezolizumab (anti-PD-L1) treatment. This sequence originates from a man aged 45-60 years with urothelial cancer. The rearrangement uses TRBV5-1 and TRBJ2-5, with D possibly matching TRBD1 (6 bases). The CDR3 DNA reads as TGCGCCAGCAGCATTGACAGGCGAGAGACCCAGTACTTC. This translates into CASSIDRRETQYF.